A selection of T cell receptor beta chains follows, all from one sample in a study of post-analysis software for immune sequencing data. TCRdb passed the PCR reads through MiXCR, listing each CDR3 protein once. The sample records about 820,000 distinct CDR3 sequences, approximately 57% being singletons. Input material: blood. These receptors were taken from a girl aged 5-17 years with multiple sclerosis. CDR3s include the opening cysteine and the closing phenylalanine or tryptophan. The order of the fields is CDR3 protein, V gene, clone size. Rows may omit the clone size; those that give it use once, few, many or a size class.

CASSSRRVETQYF | TRBV12-3/TRBV12-4 | few
CASGDRKTYEQYF | TRBV27 | few
CASSEPGPRAKNIQYF | TRBV6-1 | -
CASSWRGTSDEKLFF | TRBV5-1 | -
CASSPSLWTTEQFF | TRBV6-1 | -
CASGLAFNEQYF | TRBV7-9 | -
CSARIPGTYEQYF | TRBV20-1 | -
CASSQGTPGYNEQYF | TRBV4-1 | -
CASGTGAGANVLTF | TRBV5-1 | -
CASSPPGQAASGSYEQYF | TRBV6-2/TRBV6-3 | -
CASSQVWTGMSTDTQYF | TRBV4-1 | -
CASSQVTISYNEQFF | TRBV3-1 | -
CASSEGWGSNYGYTF | TRBV6-1 | -
CASSSSRANYGYTF | TRBV7-2 | -
CASSQKDRFAYEQYF | TRBV4-1 | few
CASSLMQNTEAFF | TRBV7-8 | -
CASSSPGLPSNEQFF | TRBV7-2 | -
CASRPGFRRPPGNEKLFF | TRBV11-2 | -
CAISGLEGTTEAFF | TRBV10-3 | once
CASSLKAGRSDTQYF | TRBV27 | many
CASSYVRDSYEQYF | TRBV6-5 | -
CASSQGTRGSDTQYF | TRBV3-1 | -
CASSQTPTGFMGETQYF | TRBV5-1 | -
CASRPTSGSFTYEQYF | TRBV12-3/TRBV12-4 | -
CSVDHRDRGEGTEAFF | TRBV29-1 | -
CSAKGTAPDEQYF | TRBV20-1 | -
CASSLVPSGGAGETQYF | TRBV7-2 | few
CASSSSPGRNTEAFF | TRBV12-3/TRBV12-4 | -
CSARGTTGAYEQYF | TRBV20-1 | few
CSARDGASGGETQYF | TRBV20-1 | -
CASSQGRLAGEKTQYF | TRBV4-2 | -
CSARTADAHYEQYF | TRBV20-1 | -
CASSPHGGTDTQYF | TRBV4-1 | few
CSARDRHGQDTQYF | TRBV20-1 | -
CASSEDDYNPYEQYF | TRBV6-1 | -
CANSQDVGFYNEQFF | TRBV3-1 | -
CASSPGLAGVLGYEQYF | TRBV9 | -
CASSQVGDPTYEQYF | TRBV3-1 | -
CASSHRIAGGNEQFF | TRBV7-2 | few
CASSWSERRDTQYF | TRBV13 | once
CASSQGGLAGVSQDTQYF | TRBV4-2 | -
CASSYSRYYNEQFF | TRBV6-2/TRBV6-3 | -
CASSDGTRDTQYF | TRBV6-4 | -
CATSRVLAAGDYNEQFF | TRBV15 | -
CASSLGTSGSPHEQFF | TRBV12-3/TRBV12-4 | -
CASSKHPGGTEAFF | TRBV6-4 | -
CASRGTLNTGELFFGPSTDTQYF | TRBV5-1 | -
CSVPGTADRIYGYTF | TRBV29-1 | -
CSAQRVHEQYF | TRBV29-1 | -
CASSLVTSGTRYPPEQFF | TRBV7-9 | few
CASSFSPLAGGYNEQFF | TRBV7-8 | -
CASQRGRVGTGELFF | TRBV7-9 | -
CASSLRKAGTDTQYF | TRBV7-8 | few
CSARGGPSSTDTQYF | TRBV20-1 | few
CASSTSGGLTDTQYF | TRBV3-1 | -
CASRRTGSEQYF | TRBV6-5 | -
CASSHRVGGTKNIQYF | TRBV6-6 | few
CSAHVGGWNTEAFF | TRBV20-1 | -
CASSRGLAGVGNEQFF | TRBV25-1 | -